The 18 T cell receptor beta chains below all came from one sample that was sequenced in a study of blood T cells in healthy people across ages. It was with a sample-barcoded 5' primer and a J-beta primer mix that a second PCR of about 6 to 12 cycles was run. From the 5' RACE reads, TCRdb called clonotypes with MiXCR, one entry per CDR3 protein. Of fewer than 600,000 distinct CDR3 sequences detected, roughly a quarter appear once; the ten largest clones hold over 3.5%. The same sample was also studied in work on T cells of mothers and their children.

Sequenced sample: blood. The receptors were sampled from a boy aged 2 to 9 in good health.

The J gene is TRBJ1-2, the V gene TRBV29-1, with D perhaps TRBD1 (6 bases). Trimming stripped 6 bases from V and 4 bases from J, with 12 bases between. The CDR3 sequence is 12 residues long. The germline V gene encodes CDR1 SQVTM and CDR2 ANQGSEA. The CDR3 spells CSVLQGPYGYTF. DNA for the CDR3: TGCAGCGTGCTACAGGGTCCCTATGGCTACACCTTC.

The chain employs TRBV14 and TRBJ2-5; perhaps D is TRBD1 or TRBD2 (7 bases each). V gave up 5 bases and J gave up 3 bases, with 22 bases separating them. The CDR3 loop spans 17 amino acids. In germline, CDR1 is SGHDN, CDR2 FVKESK. The CDR3 DNA sequence: TGTGCCAGCAGCTACTATCTAGCGGAGGGGGCGAAAGAGACCCAGTACTTC. Protein: CASSYYLAEGAKETQYF.

The V call is TRBV18, the J call TRBJ2-7, with TRBD2 as a possible D gene (7 bases). The germline V gene encodes CDR1 KGHSH and CDR2 LQKENI. V lost 0 bases, J lost 1 base, and 13 bases lay in between. CDR3 size: 16 residues. The CDR3 DNA follows: TGTGCCAGCTCACCACCTCGGGGGGCAAAGTCCTACGAGCAGTACTTC. Translating gives CASSPPRGAKSYEQYF.

The V gene is TRBV20-1, the J gene TRBJ1-5; the match to TRBD1 covers 7 bases. Germline assignment: CDR1 DFQATT and CDR2 SNEGSKA (reference sequence). This CDR3 has 13 residues. J gave up 4 bases and V 3 bases, and 3 bases lay outside the gene matches. The CDR3 sequence is CSARGDRNQPQHF. In DNA, the CDR3 is TGCAGTGCTAGGGGGGACAGAAATCAGCCCCAGCATTTT.

There are a few counts of this clonotype. The genes are TRBV7-9 and TRBJ2-5, with 10 positions matching TRBD1. V lost 5 bases and J lost 1; bases outside the gene matches: 7. In germline, CDR1 is SEHNR, CDR2 FQNEAQ (reference sequence). This CDR3 region has 16 residues. The CDR3 nucleotides are TGTGCCAGCAGCCCCTGGACAGGGGGTAGCCAAGAGACCCAGTACTTC. As protein: CASSPWTGGSQETQYF.

The chain uses TRBV20-1 and TRBJ2-3; a possible D gene is TRBD1 (6 bases). From germline, CDR1 is DFQATT and CDR2 SNEGSKA (reference sequence). V shed 3 bases and J shed 5 bases, with 12 bases lying between them. The CDR3 covers 13 residues. CDR3 DNA: TGCAGTGCTAGGAGGGGGACCCAAGATACGCAGTATTTT. This encodes CSARRGTQDTQYF.

The chain employs TRBV5-1 and TRBJ2-2; the match to TRBD1 covers 11 bases. The CDR3 is made up of 14 amino acids. Trimming removed 4 bases from V and 6 bases from J; junction bases left unmatched: 2. The germline CDR1 and CDR2 sequences are SGHRS and YFSETQ. CDR3: CASSTGQGAGELFF. DNA of the CDR3: TGCGCCAGCAGCACGGGACAGGGGGCCGGGGAGCTGTTTTTT.

CDR3 in DNA: TGTGCCAGCAGCTTATTTCCCAGCAGGGGACCCTACGAGCAGTACTTC. It is translated as CASSLFPSRGPYEQYF. This chain uses TRBV7-2 with TRBJ2-7, with TRBD1 as a possible D gene (6 bases). V was shortened by 2 bases and J by 2 bases, with 16 bases between the two germline ends. CDR3 length: 16 amino acids. Germline loops: CDR1 SGHTA, CDR2 FQGNSA.

The rearrangement links TRBV7-9 to TRBJ2-5, with D unclear. The end of the DNA fits TRBJ2-7 better, so the J call may be wrong. Germline loops: CDR1 SEHNR, CDR2 FQNEAQ (reference sequence). CDR3 length: 13 residues. The CDR3 sequence is CASSLVPVGEQYF. The CDR3 nucleotides read TGTGCCAGCAGCTTGGTACCGGTAGGCGAGCAGTACTTC.

This clonotype has only a few counts. V gene TRBV7-6 combines with J gene TRBJ2-2; 12 bases fit TRBD1. V lost 6 bases to trimming and J lost 8 bases; unmatched junction nucleotides: 7. The CDR3 consists of 15 residues. The germline gives CDR1 SGHVS, CDR2 FNYEAQ. CDR3 nucleotides: TGTGCCAGCAGTGGGGGACAGGGGGCAAATGGGGAGCTGTTTTTT. Translated: CASSGGQGANGELFF.

This chain connects TRBV7-9 to TRBJ2-2; D is unclear. Trimming removed 3 bases at V and 4 bases at J, with 12 bases between. Germline assignment: CDR1 SEHNR and CDR2 FQNEAQ (reference sequence). The CDR3 loop spans 15 amino acids. The CDR3 reads CASSLGLTPTGELFF. DNA of the CDR3: TGTGCCAGCAGCTTGGGATTGACACCCACCGGGGAGCTGTTTTTT.

This clonotype was picked up many times. The chain combines TRBV7-2 with TRBJ2-3; D ambiguous. V shed 1 base and J shed 8 bases, with 13 bases lying between them. This CDR3 is 14 amino acids long. Germline V lookup: CDR1 SGHTA, CDR2 FQGNSA. The CDR3 spells CASSLDPAPGTQYF. CDR3 sequence (DNA): TGTGCCAGCAGCTTAGACCCTGCCCCCGGTACGCAGTATTTT.

The chain uses TRBV20-1 and TRBJ1-2; D is perhaps TRBD1 (6 bases). The CDR3 has 14 residues. Trimming removed 6 bases from V and 4 bases from J, with 18 bases in between. Germline lookup yields CDR1 DFQATT and CDR2 SNEGSKA (reference sequence). This chain's CDR3 is CSAVTGGGGYGYTF. The CDR3 DNA sequence: TGCAGTGCCGTAACGGGGGGCGGGGGCTATGGCTACACCTTC.

This clonotype was observed a few times. The DNA of the CDR3 is TGTGCCAGCAGCCAAGATGGAGAGGCTGAGCAGTTCTTC. It yields the protein CASSQDGEAEQFF. This sequence joins TRBV3-1 and TRBJ2-5; no definite D call. The J call may be mistaken, given a closer DNA end match to TRBJ2-1. The CDR3 has 13 residues. In germline, CDR1 is LGHDT, CDR2 YNNKEL (reference sequence).

The gene calls are TRBV20-1 and TRBJ1-2; TRBD1 matches 7 bases. CDR3 length: 14 residues. V lost 3 bases and J lost 3; bases outside the gene matches: 7. Germline CDR1 and CDR2: DFQATT and SNEGSKA (reference sequence). For the CDR3, the DNA is TGCAGTGCTAGTACGGACAGGCGGCACTATGGCTACACCTTC. Amino acids: CSASTDRRHYGYTF.

Here the CDR3 reads CASSLKQTGQPQHF. In DNA, the CDR3 is TGTGCCAGCAGCTTAAAACAGACGGGGCAGCCCCAGCATTTT. The chain employs TRBV7-6 and TRBJ1-5, with D unclear. Germline CDR1 SGHVS, CDR2 FNYEAQ. The V and J ends lost 2 bases and 7 bases respectively, with 12 bases between them. The CDR3 has 14 residues.

The genes are TRBV7-9 and TRBJ1-1, with D possibly being TRBD1 (6 bases). V dropped 5 bases and J dropped 3 bases, with 10 bases sitting between them. The CDR3 runs to 13 residues. The germline gives CDR1 SEHNR, CDR2 FQNEAQ (reference sequence). The CDR3 loop reads CASSLRQDTEAFF. CDR3 DNA sequence: TGTGCCAGCAGCCTCCGACAGGACACTGAAGCTTTCTTT.

The V call is TRBV20-1, the J call TRBJ2-1; D is uncertain. Per germline, CDR1 DFQATT and CDR2 SNEGSKA (reference sequence). The CDR3 runs to 13 residues. V was shortened by 6 bases and J by 2 bases, with 11 bases between the two germline ends. As DNA, the CDR3 is TGCAGTGCCCCCCTGAAGCCCTACAATGAGCAGTTCTTC. As protein: CSAPLKPYNEQFF.